This T cell receptor (beta chain) derives from a study of cytomegalovirus exposure and HLA in healthy donors. The study, taken as a whole, reports: Many donors carried some public TCRs, although rarity characterized most TCR sequences. The tendency of first-cohort TCR clusters to co-occur in the roughly 130 validation repertoires was the finding of a later analysis. In vitro testing confirmed a few CMV-associated chains as specific for CMV antigens. Researchers catalogued 164 TCR beta chains as cytomegalovirus-associated.

Clones were sequenced by immunoSEQ multiplex PCR, and TCRdb holds only the in-frame ones, with some missing. The table includes 150,000 to 250,000 clones, around 80% detected once. To note about this clone: Its antigen is unidentified.

The clonotype was recovered from a woman aged 25 to 39 in good health and CMV-seronegative. Sequenced: PBMCs.

For the CDR3, the DNA is TGCGCCAGCAGCCAAGATAGGAGGTGGGGCTACACCTTC. Translating it yields CASSQDRRWGYTF. The V call is TRBV4-1, the J call TRBJ1-2; D is ambiguous. The CDR3 consists of 13 residues. Trimming took 0 bases from V and 8 from J, leaving 10 bases between them. Germline V lookup: CDR1 MGHRA, CDR2 YSYEKL.